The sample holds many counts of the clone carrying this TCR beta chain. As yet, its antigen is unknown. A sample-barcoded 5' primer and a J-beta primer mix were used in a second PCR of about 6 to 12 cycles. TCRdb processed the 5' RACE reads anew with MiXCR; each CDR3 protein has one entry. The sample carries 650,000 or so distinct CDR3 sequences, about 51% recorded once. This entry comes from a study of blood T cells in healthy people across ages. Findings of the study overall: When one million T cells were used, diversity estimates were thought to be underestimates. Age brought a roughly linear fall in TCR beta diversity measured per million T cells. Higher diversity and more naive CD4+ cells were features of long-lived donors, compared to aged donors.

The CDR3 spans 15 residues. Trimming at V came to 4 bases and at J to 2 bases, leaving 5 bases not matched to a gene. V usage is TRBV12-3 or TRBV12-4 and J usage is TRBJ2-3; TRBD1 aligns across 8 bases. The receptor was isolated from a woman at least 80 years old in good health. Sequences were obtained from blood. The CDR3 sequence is CASSWGQEYTDTQYF. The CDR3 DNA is TGTGCCAGCAGTTGGGGACAGGAATACACAGATACGCAGTATTTT.